Only one count was recorded for the clone carrying this TCR beta chain. Its antigen is currently unknown. Time point described: recipient sample about 28 days before transplant, after cytoreduction. There are 14 residues in the CDR3. Produced via immunoSEQ multiplex PCR; TCRdb's table is partial and in-frame only. In the table there are about 11,000 clones, approximately 92% of which are singletons. The data derive from a study of T cell clonotyping in hematopoietic cell transplantation. Study results and limitations: After transplant, recipient diversity fell while pathologically expanded clonotypes grew through day 180.

This specimen was peripheral blood mononuclear cells, taken before stem cell transplant. This sequence joins TRBV21-1 and TRBJ1-1. TRBV21-1 is shown as a pseudogene. The receptor comes from a woman between 35 and 50 years old with acute myeloid leukemia. Some clones in this sample may be carry-over from other donors' samples. CDR3 sequence reads: CASSKVVSNTEAFF. CDR3 nucleotide sequence: TGTGCCAGCAGCAAGGTTGTTTCTAACACTGAAGCTTTCTTT.